A single sample is the source of the 20 T cell receptor beta chains below, sequenced in a study of cytomegalovirus exposure and HLA in healthy donors. PCR amplification relied on 60 Vbeta primers (plus 13 Jbeta primers). TCRdb's table, derived via immunoSEQ multiplex PCR, lists solely in-frame clones and lacks some. The sample holds approximately 170,000 clones, roughly 79% seen once. Input material: PBMCs. The source is a woman aged 25-40 years in good health and CMV-seropositive.

The chain has TRBV6-4 and TRBJ1-5; TRBD1 aligns across 7 bases. The CDR3 is 14 amino acids. The V gene end was trimmed by 5 bases and the J gene end by 7 bases; junction bases not matched to a gene: 8. The germline CDR1 and CDR2 sequences are MRHNA and SNTAGT. In nucleotides, the CDR3 is TGTGCCAGCAGTCCAGACAGGGCGGCCCAGCCCCAGCATTTT. This codes for CASSPDRAAQPQHF.

The V call is TRBV29-1, the J call TRBJ2-1, with TRBD2 identical over 9 bases. Trimming removed 4 bases from V and 9 bases from J; junction bases left unmatched: 7. There are 13 residues in the CDR3. CDR1 and CDR2 (germline): SQVTM, ANQGSEA. CDR3 in DNA: TGCAGCGTTGTAATAGCGGGGGAAGGTGAGCAGTTCTTC. The encoded protein is CSVVIAGEGEQFF.

The chain combines TRBV11-2 with TRBJ1-2, with D perhaps TRBD1 (6 bases). The length of the CDR3 is 16 residues. The germline V and J ends were trimmed by 2 bases and 7 bases, with 20 bases remaining between them. Germline V gives CDR1 SGHAT, CDR2 FQNNGV. Here the CDR3 DNA reads TGTGCCAGCAGCTTAAGGGGGGGGACACCTTGGGGTGGCTACACCTTC. Protein: CASSLRGGTPWGGYTF.

The chain carries TRBV9 and TRBJ1-3; D ambiguous. With 0 bases removed from V and 4 bases from J, the gap between germline ends came to 8 bases. This CDR3 is built from 14 residues. Germline V gives CDR1 SGDLS, CDR2 YYNGEE. The CDR3 spells CASSVDIAGNTIYF. The CDR3 DNA follows: TGTGCCAGCAGCGTAGACATTGCCGGAAACACCATATATTTT.

The chain combines TRBV15 with TRBJ2-7; no clear D. Germline CDR1 is LNHNV and CDR2 is YYDKDF (reference sequence). The V and J ends lost 0 bases and 4 bases respectively, with 7 bases between them. The CDR3 has 13 residues. DNA for the CDR3: TGTGCCACCAGCAGAGATCGAGAGTACGAGCAGTACTTC. Protein sequence: CATSRDREYEQYF.

This sequence joins TRBV7-9 and TRBJ1-2; D call uncertain. Germline loops: CDR1 SEHNR, CDR2 FQNEAQ (reference sequence). CDR3 length: 15 amino acids. Trimming shortened V by 5 bases and J by 3 bases, and 16 bases separated the two germline ends. CDR3 DNA: TGTGCCAGCAGCGTTTGGGATAGGACTGACTATGGCTACACCTTC. This translates into CASSVWDRTDYGYTF.

This clone appeared a few times. The CDR3 coding sequence is TGCGCCAGCAGCCCCAGCGGAGACGCCAATAATGAGCAGTTCTTC. This encodes CASSPSGDANNEQFF. V usage is TRBV5-1 and J usage is TRBJ2-1; tentatively, D is TRBD2 (5 bases). Germline V gene lookup returns CDR1 SGHRS and CDR2 YFSETQ. This CDR3 comprises 15 residues. V was pared by 4 bases and J by 7 bases, with 18 bases between. Together with reference TRBV5-1 and TRBJ2-1, the CDR3 gives the full variable domain: KAGVTQTPRYLIKTRGQQVTLSCSPISGHRSVSWYQQTPGQGLQFLFEYFSETQRNKGNFPGRFSGRQFSNSRSEMNVSTLELGDSALYLCASSPSGDANNEQFFGPGTRLTVL.

The chain couples TRBV29-1 to TRBJ1-1; a weak D match, TRBD1 (5 bases). The V end was cut by 6 bases, the J end by 6 bases, with 20 bases between. Germline V gives CDR1 SQVTM, CDR2 ANQGSEA. There are 14 residues in the CDR3. Here the CDR3 reads CSVSTRGGYAEAFF. CDR3 bases: TGCAGCGTCTCGACAAGGGGAGGGTATGCTGAAGCTTTCTTT.

The chain employs TRBV2 and TRBJ2-3; 8 nucleotides line up with TRBD1. Germline CDR1 is SNHLY and CDR2 is FYNNEI. The CDR3 runs to 15 residues. Unmatched junction bases numbered 11, after V lost 7 bases and J lost 5 bases. The CDR3: CASNSPRGHEDTQYF. The DNA of the CDR3 is TGTGCCAGCAACTCCCCCAGGGGGCACGAAGATACGCAGTATTTT.

This chain joins TRBV6-5 and TRBJ2-1; possible D gene TRBD2, 5 bases. The V gene's germline CDR1 is MNHEY and CDR2 SVGAGI. The ends were cut back, 6 bases at V and 15 bases at J, with 18 bases in the middle. The CDR3 is 12 residues long. This CDR3 reads CASRETTDRWFF. The CDR3 coding sequence is TGTGCCAGCAGGGAGACTACCGACCGTTGGTTCTTC.

CDR3 nucleotide sequence: TGTGCCAGCTCACCGTTCGGGACAGGAGGAAATCAGCCCCAGCATTTT. It yields the protein CASSPFGTGGNQPQHF. This chain links TRBV18 with TRBJ1-5, with TRBD1 matching over 8 bases. The CDR3 contains 16 residues. V was clipped by 3 bases and J by 4 bases; unmatched bases: 8. CDR1 is KGHSH and CDR2 is LQKENI in the germline V gene.

V is TRBV9 and J is TRBJ2-5; TRBD2 is a possible D gene (5 bases). Per germline, CDR1 SGDLS and CDR2 YYNGEE. This CDR3 is 14 amino acids long. Between the trimmed V and J ends, which lost 0 bases and 5 bases, there was a span of 11 bases. The CDR3 DNA reads TGTGCCAGCAGCGTAGAGCCTAGCATGGAGACCCAGTACTTC. It yields the protein CASSVEPSMETQYF.

The sample holds a few counts of this clone. This rearrangement joins TRBV6-5 to TRBJ2-1, with D possibly matching TRBD2 (6 bases). The CDR3 is 12 amino acids. Germline V gene data show CDR1 as MNHEY and CDR2 as SVGAGI. The V gene lost 2 bases and the J gene lost 9 bases, with 8 bases spanning the gap. CDR3 DNA sequence: TGTGCCAGCAGTTACCTTAGCGGTGAGCAGTTCTTC. As protein: CASSYLSGEQFF.

The chain is built from TRBV11-2 and TRBJ1-1, with no clear D. V lost 2 bases and J lost 3, with 13 bases in between. CDR1 is SGHAT and CDR2 is FQNNGV in the germline V gene. The CDR3 is 15 residues long. As DNA, the CDR3 is TGTGCCAGCAGCTTAATGACGCGGAGGGACACTGAAGCTTTCTTT. This sequence encodes CASSLMTRRDTEAFF.

The chain couples TRBV19 to TRBJ2-3; D is ambiguous. V dropped 0 bases and J dropped 6 bases, with 22 bases sitting between them. Germline values: CDR1 LNHDA, CDR2 SQIVND (reference sequence). This CDR3 is built from 18 residues. The CDR3: CASSIDLYDGGVSDTQYF. The DNA for the CDR3 is TGTGCCAGTAGTATAGATCTATATGACGGTGGAGTATCGGATACGCAGTATTTT.

The chain carries TRBV7-2 and TRBJ1-5; tentative D call: TRBD1 (5 bases). Trimming removed 6 bases from V and 7 bases from J, with 19 bases in between. CDR3 length equals 15 residues. Germline V CDR1 and CDR2: SGHTA, FQGNSA. For the CDR3, the DNA is TGTGCCAGCAGTTCCGAGATTCAGGGTGGGCAGCCCCAGCATTTT. It is translated as CASSSEIQGGQPQHF.

This chain connects TRBV6-5 to TRBJ2-1; 9 nucleotides match TRBD2. The germline CDR1 and CDR2 sequences are MNHEY and SVGAGI. V was pared by 6 bases and J by 10 bases, with 4 bases of the junction left unmatched. The CDR3 covers 12 residues. In nucleotides, the CDR3 is TGTGCCAGCAGATCTGGACTAGCGGAGCAGTTCTTC. Its translation is CASRSGLAEQFF.

V and J are TRBV6-6 and TRBJ2-1, with unresolved D. V was trimmed by 2 bases and J by 14 bases, leaving 10 bases between them. This CDR3 is built from 11 residues. Looked up from germline, CDR1 is MNHNY and CDR2 is SVGAGI (reference sequence). The CDR3: CASSYGREEFF. CDR3 nucleotide sequence: TGTGCCAGCAGTTACGGCCGCGAGGAGTTCTTC.

The chain recombines TRBV5-1 with TRBJ1-2, with D maybe TRBD1 (6 bases). Germline V gene sequence: CDR1 SGHRS, CDR2 YFSETQ. This CDR3 spans 13 amino acids. V was shortened by 0 bases and J by 10 bases, with 13 bases between the two germline ends. DNA of the CDR3: TGCGCCAGCAGCTTGGAAGGACAGTTATCCTACACCTTC. As protein: CASSLEGQLSYTF.

This clone was observed once. The genes are TRBV27 and TRBJ2-1; 7 bases are a match to TRBD1. The CDR3 is 15 residues long. Trimming at V came to 5 bases and at J to 4 bases, leaving 8 bases not matched to a gene. Germline CDR1 MNHEY, CDR2 SMNVEV (reference sequence). CDR3 in amino acids: CASSVTGWEYNEQFF. The DNA for the CDR3 is TGTGCCAGCAGTGTGACAGGGTGGGAGTACAATGAGCAGTTCTTC.